This T cell receptor (beta chain) was found in a study of identical twins. On this clonotype: Its antigen is not identified.

Trimming shortened V by 4 bases and J by 1 base, and 10 bases separated the two germline ends. The CDR3 has 14 residues. TCRdb analysed the 5' RACE reads with MiXCR anew, one entry per CDR3 protein. The table shows 1.5 million to 2 million distinct CDR3 sequences, with 32% occurring only once. Study findings and constraints: A lower insertion count was a feature of abundant cord blood beta clonotypes, with no such feature in memory repertoires. Weaker excess sharing between twins was seen in beta out-of-frame sequences. Researchers caution that invariant MAIT and iNKT cells could partly confound zero-insertion analyses. Some out-of-frame alpha sequences were shared by twins, and these showed excess low generation probability.

This sequence joins TRBV12-3 or TRBV12-4 and TRBJ1-1; D is undetermined. Sequencing was done on a sample of cord blood. The sequence came from a newborn girl in good health. CDR3 nucleotides: TGTGCCAGCAGTTGGGAGGGCGCGAACACTGAAGCTTTCTTT. Translated, it gives CASSWEGANTEAFF.